This T cell receptor (beta chain) was sequenced for a study of Ad26.COV2.S vaccination and SARS-CoV-2 variants. Study-level information: Ad26.COV2.S given intramuscularly, once or twice 56 days apart. Study-wide points: Analyses of TCR breadth and depth may have underestimated total T cell responses.

Documented treatment: about 20 received Ad26.COV2.S at low or high dose, single or two shots; about five received placebo; per-sample allocation not given. Following the first vaccine or placebo injection, samples were taken on day 63. Aged 18-55 years, donor was enrolled in Boston in about 2020. An Ad26 vector expressing Wuhan-strain SARS-CoV-2 spike constituted the vaccine. The repertoire was sequenced with immunoSEQ multiplex PCR; TCRdb's copy has only in-frame clones and lacks some. This table has about 380,000 clones, roughly 80% appearing once. Regarding this clone: Its cognate antigen is unknown.

There are 13 residues in the CDR3. Germline CDR1 reads GTSNPN; CDR2 reads SVGIG (reference sequence). V was pared by 2 bases and J by 7 bases, with 12 bases between. The rearrangement links TRBV30 to TRBJ1-5; TRBD1 is a possible D gene (5 bases). The source of this sequence is a person aged 18-60 years who received the Ad26.COV2.S COVID-19 vaccine or a placebo. Source: peripheral blood, taken in a trial of Ad26.COV2.S vaccine versus placebo. CDR3 amino acids: CAWSSGAWQPQHF. CDR3 nucleotide sequence: TGTGCCTGGAGTAGTGGGGCGTGGCAGCCCCAGCATTTT.